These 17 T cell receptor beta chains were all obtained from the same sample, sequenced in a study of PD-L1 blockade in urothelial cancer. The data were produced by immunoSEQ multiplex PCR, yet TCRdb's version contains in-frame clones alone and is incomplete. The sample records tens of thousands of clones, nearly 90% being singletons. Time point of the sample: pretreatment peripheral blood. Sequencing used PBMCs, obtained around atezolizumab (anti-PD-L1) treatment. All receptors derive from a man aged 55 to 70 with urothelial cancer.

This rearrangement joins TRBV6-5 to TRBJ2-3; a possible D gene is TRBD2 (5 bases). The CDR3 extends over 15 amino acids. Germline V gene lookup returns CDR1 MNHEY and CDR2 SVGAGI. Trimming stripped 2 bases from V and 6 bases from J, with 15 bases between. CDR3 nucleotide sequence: TGTGCCAGCAGTTACCGGGTCTCGGAGGAGGATACGCAGTATTTT. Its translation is CASSYRVSEEDTQYF.

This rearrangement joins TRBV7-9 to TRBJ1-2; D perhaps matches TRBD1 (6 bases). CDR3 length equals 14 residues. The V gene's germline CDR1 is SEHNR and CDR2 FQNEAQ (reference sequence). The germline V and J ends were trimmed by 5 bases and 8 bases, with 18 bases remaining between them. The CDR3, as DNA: TGTGCCAGCAGCCCAGTCACCCCAGGGGACGGCTACACCTTC. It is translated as CASSPVTPGDGYTF.

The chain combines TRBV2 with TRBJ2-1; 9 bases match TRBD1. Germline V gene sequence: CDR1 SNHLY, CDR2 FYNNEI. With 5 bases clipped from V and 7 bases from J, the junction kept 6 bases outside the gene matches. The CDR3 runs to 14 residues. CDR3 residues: CASSLQGALNEQFF. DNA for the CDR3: TGTGCCAGCAGTCTACAGGGGGCCCTAAATGAGCAGTTCTTC.

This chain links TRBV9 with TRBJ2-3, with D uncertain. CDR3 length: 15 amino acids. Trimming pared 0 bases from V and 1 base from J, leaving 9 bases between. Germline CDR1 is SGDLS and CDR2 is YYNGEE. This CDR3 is CASSVVRSGTDTQYF. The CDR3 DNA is TGTGCCAGCAGCGTAGTGAGGAGTGGCACAGATACGCAGTATTTT.

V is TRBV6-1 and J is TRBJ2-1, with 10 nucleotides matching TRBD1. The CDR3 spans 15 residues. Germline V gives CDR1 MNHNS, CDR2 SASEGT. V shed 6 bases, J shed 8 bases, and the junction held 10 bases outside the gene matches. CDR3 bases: TGTGCCAGCAGCGCGTCGGGGACAGGGGTGGATGAGCAGTTCTTC. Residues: CASSASGTGVDEQFF.

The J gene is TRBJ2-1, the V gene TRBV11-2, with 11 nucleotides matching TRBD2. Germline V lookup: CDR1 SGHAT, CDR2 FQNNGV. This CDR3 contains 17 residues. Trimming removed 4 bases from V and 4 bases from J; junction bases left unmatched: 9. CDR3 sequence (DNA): TGTGCCAGCAGCTATGTAGCGGGGGGGCCTTCGTACAATGAGCAGTTCTTC. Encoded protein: CASSYVAGGPSYNEQFF.

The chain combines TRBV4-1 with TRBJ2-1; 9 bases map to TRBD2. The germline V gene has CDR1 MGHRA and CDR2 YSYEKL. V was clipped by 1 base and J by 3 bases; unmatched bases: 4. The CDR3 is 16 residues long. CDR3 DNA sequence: TGCGCCAGCAGCCAAGGAGTTAGCGGGGGCTACAATGAGCAGTTCTTC. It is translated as CASSQGVSGGYNEQFF.

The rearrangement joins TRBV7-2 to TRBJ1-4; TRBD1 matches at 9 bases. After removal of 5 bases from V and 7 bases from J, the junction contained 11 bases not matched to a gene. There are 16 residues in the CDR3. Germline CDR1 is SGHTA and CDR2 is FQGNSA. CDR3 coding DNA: TGTGCCAGCAGCACAGTGGGACAGGGTATTGGTGAAAAACTGTTTTTT. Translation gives CASSTVGQGIGEKLFF.

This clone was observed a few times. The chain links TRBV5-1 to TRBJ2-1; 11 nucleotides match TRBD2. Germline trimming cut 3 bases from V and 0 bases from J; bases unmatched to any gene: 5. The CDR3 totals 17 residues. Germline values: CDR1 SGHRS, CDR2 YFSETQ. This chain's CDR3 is CASSSSGGQSSYNEQFF. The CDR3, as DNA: TGCGCCAGCAGCTCTAGCGGGGGGCAAAGCTCCTACAATGAGCAGTTCTTC.

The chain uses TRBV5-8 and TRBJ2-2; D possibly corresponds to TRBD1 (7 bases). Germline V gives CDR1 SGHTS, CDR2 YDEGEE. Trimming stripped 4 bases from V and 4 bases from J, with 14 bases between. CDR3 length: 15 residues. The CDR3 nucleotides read TGTGCCAGCAGCCAGGGGGGACAGACCACCGGGGAGCTGTTTTTT. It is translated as CASSQGGQTTGELFF.

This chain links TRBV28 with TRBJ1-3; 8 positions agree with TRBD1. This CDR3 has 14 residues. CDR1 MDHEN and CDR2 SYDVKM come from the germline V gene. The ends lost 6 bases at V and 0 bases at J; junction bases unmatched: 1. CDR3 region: CASRGQDSGNTIYF. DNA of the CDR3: TGTGCCAGCAGGGGACAGGACTCTGGAAACACCATATATTTT.

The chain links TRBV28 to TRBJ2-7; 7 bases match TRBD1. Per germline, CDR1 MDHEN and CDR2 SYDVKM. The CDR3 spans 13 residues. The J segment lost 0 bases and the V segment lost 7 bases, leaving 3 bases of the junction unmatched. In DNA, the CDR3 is TGTGCCAGCAAAGGGACAGCCTCCTACGAGCAGTACTTC. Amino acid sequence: CASKGTASYEQYF.

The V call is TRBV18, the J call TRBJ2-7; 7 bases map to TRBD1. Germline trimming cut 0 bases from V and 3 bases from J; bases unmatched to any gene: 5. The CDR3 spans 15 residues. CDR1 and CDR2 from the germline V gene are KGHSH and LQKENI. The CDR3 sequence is CASSPPTGYGYEQYF. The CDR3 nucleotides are TGTGCCAGCTCACCACCGACAGGGTATGGCTACGAGCAGTACTTC.

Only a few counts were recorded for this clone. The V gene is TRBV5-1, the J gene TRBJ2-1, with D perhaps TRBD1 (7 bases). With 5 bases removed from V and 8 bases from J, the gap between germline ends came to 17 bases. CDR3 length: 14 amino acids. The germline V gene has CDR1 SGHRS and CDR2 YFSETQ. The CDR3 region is CASRLAEGGDEQFF. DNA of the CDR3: TGCGCCAGCAGGTTAGCGGAAGGGGGCGATGAGCAGTTCTTC. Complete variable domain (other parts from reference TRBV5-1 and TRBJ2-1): KAGVTQTPRYLIKTRGQQVTLSCSPISGHRSVSWYQQTPGQGLQFLFEYFSETQRNKGNFPGRFSGRQFSNSRSEMNVSTLELGDSALYLCASRLAEGGDEQFFGPGTRLTVL.

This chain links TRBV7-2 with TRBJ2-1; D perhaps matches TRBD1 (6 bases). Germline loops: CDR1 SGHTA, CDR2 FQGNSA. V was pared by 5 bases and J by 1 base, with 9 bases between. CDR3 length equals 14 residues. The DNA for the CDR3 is TGTGCCAGCAGCCCAGGGGTGTCCTACAATGAGCAGTTCTTC. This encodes CASSPGVSYNEQFF.

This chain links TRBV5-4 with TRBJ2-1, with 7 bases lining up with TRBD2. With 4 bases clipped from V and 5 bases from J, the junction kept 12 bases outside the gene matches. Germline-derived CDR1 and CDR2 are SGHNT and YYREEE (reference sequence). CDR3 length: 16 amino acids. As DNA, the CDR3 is TGTGCCAGCAGCCCCACCGGGCCAGCGGGAAACAATGAGCAGTTCTTC. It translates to CASSPTGPAGNNEQFF.

This CDR3 reads CASSAGYGNEQFF. CDR3 DNA: TGTGCCAGCTCAGCAGGGTACGGCAATGAGCAGTTCTTC. This sequence joins TRBV18 and TRBJ2-1, with D tentatively TRBD1 (5 bases). Trimming took off 5 bases at V and 6 bases at J, with 11 bases between the two ends. Germline CDR1 reads KGHSH; CDR2 reads LQKENI. The CDR3 contains 13 residues.